This is a list of T cell receptor beta chains from one sample in a study of blood T cell repertoires in COVID-19. Profiled with immunoSEQ multiplex PCR; TCRdb holds only in-frame clones, not every one. The table records around 230,000 clones, 75% to 90% of them present only once. The sequencing input was peripheral blood. The receptor source for this set is a woman aged 55-69 years with active or convalescent COVID-19. Both conserved end residues are trimmed from each CDR3. The D gene is left open where the match is weak.

J gene | CDR3 length | D gene | V gene | CDR3 protein
TRBJ1-5 | 19 | - | TRBV28 | ASSGGRDNIRLLISNQPQH
TRBJ2-3 | 12 | - | TRBV7-9 | ASRPGARTDTQY
TRBJ2-7 | 13 | - | TRBV15 | ATSRDTVAGREQY
TRBJ2-4 | 14 | - | TRBV30 | AWSVRGSIAKNIQY
TRBJ1-1 | 10 | - | TRBV27 | ASRKQGTEAF
TRBJ1-1 | 12 | TRBD1 | TRBV19 | ASSTTGGNTEAF
TRBJ2-7 | 9 | - | TRBV20-1 | SAFSRDEQY
TRBJ1-5 | 16 | - | TRBV6-7 | ASSYSTHRRVLNQPQH
TRBJ1-1 | 10 | - | TRBV12-3/TRBV12-4 | ASSPWETEAF
TRBJ2-7 | 12 | - | TRBV27 | ASSPMGGHNEQY
TRBJ2-3 | 14 | TRBD2 | TRBV5-5 | ASSPGDGGRTDTQY
TRBJ2-2 | 14 | - | TRBV7-3 | ASSLLGPSTTGELF
TRBJ1-3 | 14 | TRBD1 | TRBV5-1 | ASSSLTGGPGNTIY
TRBJ2-7 | 12 | TRBD2 | TRBV5-4 | ASSWGLAVYEQY
TRBJ2-7 | 17 | - | TRBV7-2 | ASSLEPQSTVPSSYEQY
TRBJ1-1 | 13 | TRBD1 | TRBV27 | ASSPPPGGRTEAF
TRBJ2-7 | 14 | - | TRBV3-1/TRBV3-2 | ASSQGFSGARGEQY
TRBJ1-2 | 14 | - | TRBV5-6 | ASSLLGSSLLYGYT
TRBJ1-5 | 11 | - | TRBV12-3/TRBV12-4 | ASSYRVVQPQH
TRBJ1-1 | 12 | - | TRBV3-1/TRBV3-2 | ASSQGQGGTEAF
TRBJ1-1 | 11 | - | TRBV19 | ASRTGRGTEAF